Listed below are T cell receptor beta chains from one sample, sequenced in a study of cytomegalovirus exposure and HLA in healthy donors. Here immunoSEQ multiplex PCR was the method, and the copy in TCRdb shows in-frame clones only, minus some. This sample contains approximately 100,000 clones. Material: PBMCs. The receptors originated from a man between 50 and 59 years old in good health and CMV-seronegative. CDR3s include the opening cysteine and the closing phenylalanine or tryptophan. Fields, in order: D gene, J gene, V gene, CDR3 protein, CDR3 DNA. D genes are given only for firm matches.

>-|TRBJ2-1|TRBV19
CASQVGGRNEQFF
TGTGCCAGTCAAGTCGGGGGGCGGAATGAGCAGTTCTTC
>-|TRBJ2-5|TRBV11-3
CASSLVSYGGRFREQETQYF
TGTGCCAGCAGCTTAGTTTCCTACGGGGGTAGGTTTAGGGAACAAGAGACCCAGTACTTC
>-|TRBJ1-3|TRBV19
CASRGPAGDGVGNTIYF
TGTGCCAGTAGGGGGCCGGCGGGGGATGGAGTAGGAAACACCATATATTTT
>-|TRBJ1-4|TRBV7-6
CASSLAGHTNEKLFF
TGTGCCAGCAGCTTAGCGGGACATACTAATGAAAAACTGTTTTTT
>TRBD1|TRBJ2-7|TRBV9
CASSTQGVPYEQYF
TGTGCCAGCAGCACACAGGGGGTTCCCTACGAGCAGTACTTC
>-|TRBJ2-7|TRBV2
CASRGFDEQYF
TGTGCCAGCCGGGGTTTCGACGAGCAGTACTTC
>TRBD1|TRBJ1-1|TRBV14
CASSPWTGATEAFF
TGTGCCAGCAGCCCCTGGACAGGGGCCACTGAAGCTTTCTTT
>-|TRBJ2-5|TRBV5-8
CASSLGPDGTQYF
TGTGCCAGCAGCTTGGGGCCAGATGGGACCCAGTACTTC
>-|TRBJ2-7|TRBV6-1
CASSVNRVFEYEQYF
TGTGCCAGCAGTGTCAACAGGGTTTTTGAGTACGAGCAGTACTTC
>TRBD2|TRBJ2-1|TRBV5-6
CASSWPGGPPSGIYNEQFF
TGTGCCAGCAGCTGGCCCGGGGGCCCTCCTAGCGGGATCTACAATGAGCAGTTCTTC
>-|TRBJ2-7|TRBV7-2
CASSLMGLETYEQYF
TGTGCCAGCAGCCTGATGGGACTCGAGACCTACGAGCAGTACTTC
>TRBD1|TRBJ1-1|TRBV30
CAWSTGGPNLAAFF
TGTGCCTGGAGTACAGGGGGCCCCAATTTAGCCGCTTTCTTT
>-|TRBJ1-2|TRBV7-3
CASSQSGGYSGYTF
TGTGCCAGCAGCCAAAGCGGGGGCTACTCTGGCTACACCTTC
>-|TRBJ2-3|TRBV5-1
CASSLQGTDTQYF
TGCGCCAGCAGTCTACAGGGAACAGATACGCAGTATTTT
>-|TRBJ2-5|TRBV7-2
CASSLVGSSAAQYF
TGTGCCAGCAGCTTAGTCGGGTCCTCGGCGGCCCAGTACTTC
>-|TRBJ1-1|TRBV6-5
CASSYVRGKTEAFF
TGTGCCAGCAGTTACGTTCGGGGGAAAACTGAAGCTTTCTTT
>-|TRBJ1-1|TRBV5-1
CASSLAAGMNTEAFF
TGCGCCAGCAGCTTGGCCGCAGGCATGAACACTGAAGCTTTCTTT
>TRBD1|TRBJ2-7|TRBV6-5
CASSPGQHYEQYF
TGTGCCAGCAGCCCGGGACAGCACTACGAGCAGTACTTC
>TRBD2|TRBJ2-1|TRBV11-1
CASGPGTSGRRSYNEQFF
TGTGCCAGCGGTCCCGGGACTAGCGGGAGGAGGTCCTACAATGAGCAGTTCTTC
>-|TRBJ1-2|TRBV4-1
CASSQSGLYGYTF
TGCGCCAGCAGCCAATCGGGACTCTATGGCTACACCTTC
>TRBD2|TRBJ2-3|TRBV5-4
CASSRRRTSGESSGDTQYF
TGTGCCAGCAGCCGACGAAGGACTAGCGGGGAATCGTCAGGGGATACGCAGTATTTT
>TRBD1|TRBJ1-1|TRBV25-1
CASSAPGQGATEAFF
TGTGCCAGCAGTGCTCCGGGACAGGGGGCCACTGAAGCTTTCTTT
>TRBD2|TRBJ2-7|TRBV6-5
CASSFRASGRVGEQYF
TGTGCCAGCAGTTTCCGGGCTAGCGGGAGGGTTGGCGAGCAGTACTTC
>TRBD1|TRBJ2-7|TRBV4-2
CASSQGDRVYEQYF
TGTGCCAGCAGCCAAGGGGACAGGGTCTACGAGCAGTACTTC
>TRBD2|TRBJ2-5|TRBV7-8
CASSLGWTSGSTQYF
TGTGCCAGCAGCTTAGGTTGGACTAGCGGATCTACCCAGTACTTC
>-|TRBJ1-4|TRBV19
CASSITGGEKLFF
TGTGCCAGTAGTATAACCGGTGGTGAAAAACTGTTTTTT
>-|TRBJ1-2|TRBV15
CATSRVPSGTGDYGYTF
TGTGCCACCAGCAGAGTCCCTTCTGGGACTGGGGACTATGGCTACACCTTC
>-|TRBJ2-7|TRBV4-3
CASSPSVAGEGELSEQYF
TGCGCCAGCAGCCCATCTGTCGCAGGGGAGGGTGAGTTGTCCGAGCAGTACTTC